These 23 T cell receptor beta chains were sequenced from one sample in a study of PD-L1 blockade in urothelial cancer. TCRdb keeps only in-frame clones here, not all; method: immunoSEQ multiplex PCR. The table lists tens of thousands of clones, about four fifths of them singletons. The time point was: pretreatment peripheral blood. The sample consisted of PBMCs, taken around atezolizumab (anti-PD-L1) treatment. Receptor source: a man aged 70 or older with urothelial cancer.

CDR3 region: CSVRTGGVTDTQYF. The CDR3 DNA reads TGCAGCGTTCGGACAGGGGGCGTCACAGATACGCAGTATTTT. The genes are TRBV29-1 and TRBJ2-3; TRBD1 aligns across 11 bases. The CDR3 sequence is 14 residues long. Germline loops: CDR1 SQVTM, CDR2 ANQGSEA. V lost 5 bases to trimming and J lost 2 bases; unmatched junction nucleotides: 3.

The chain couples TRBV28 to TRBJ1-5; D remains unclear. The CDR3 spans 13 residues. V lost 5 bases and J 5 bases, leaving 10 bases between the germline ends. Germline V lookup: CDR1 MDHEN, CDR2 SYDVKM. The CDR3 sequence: CASSPQTHQPQHF. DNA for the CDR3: TGTGCCAGCAGTCCGCAGACACATCAGCCCCAGCATTTT.

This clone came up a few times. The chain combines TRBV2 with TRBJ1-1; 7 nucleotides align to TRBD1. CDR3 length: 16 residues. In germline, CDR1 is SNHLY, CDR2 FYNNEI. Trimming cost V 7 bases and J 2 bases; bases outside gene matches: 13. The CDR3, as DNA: TGTGCCAGCACCCCTCGTCGACAGGGCCAAAACACTGAAGCTTTCTTT. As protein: CASTPRRQGQNTEAFF.

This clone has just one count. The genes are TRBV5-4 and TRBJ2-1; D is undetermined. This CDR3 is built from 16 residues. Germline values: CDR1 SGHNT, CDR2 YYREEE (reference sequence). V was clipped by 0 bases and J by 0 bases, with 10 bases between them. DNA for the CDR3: TGTGCCAGCAGCTTGGCTCCGGTTAGCTCCTACAATGAGCAGTTCTTC. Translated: CASSLAPVSSYNEQFF.

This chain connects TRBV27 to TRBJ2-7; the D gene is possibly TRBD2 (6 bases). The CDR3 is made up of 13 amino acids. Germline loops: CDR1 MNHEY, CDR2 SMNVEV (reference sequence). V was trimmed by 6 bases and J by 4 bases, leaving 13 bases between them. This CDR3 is CASSPPGGYEQYF. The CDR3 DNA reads TGTGCCAGCAGCCCCCCCGGGGGTTACGAGCAGTACTTC.

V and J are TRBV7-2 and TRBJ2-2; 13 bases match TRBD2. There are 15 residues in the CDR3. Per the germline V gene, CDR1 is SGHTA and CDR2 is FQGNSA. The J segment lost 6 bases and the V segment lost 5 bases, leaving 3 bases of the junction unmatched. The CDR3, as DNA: TGTGCCAGCAGCCCGGGACTAGCGGGATCCGGGGAGCTGTTTTTT. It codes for CASSPGLAGSGELFF. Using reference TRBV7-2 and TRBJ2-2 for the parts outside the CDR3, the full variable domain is GAGVSQSPSNKVTEKGKDVELRCDPISGHTALYWYRQSLGQGLEFLIYFQGNSAPDKSGLPSDRFSAERTGGSVSTLTIQRTQQEDSAVYLCASSPGLAGSGELFFGEGSRLTVL.

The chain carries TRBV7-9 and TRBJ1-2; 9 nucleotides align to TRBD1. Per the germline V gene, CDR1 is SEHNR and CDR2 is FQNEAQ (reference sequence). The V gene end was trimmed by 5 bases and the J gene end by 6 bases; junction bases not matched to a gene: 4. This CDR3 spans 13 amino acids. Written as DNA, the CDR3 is TGTGCCAGCAGCCTCCGGGACAGGGATGGCTACACCTTC. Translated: CASSLRDRDGYTF.

CDR3 in DNA: TGTGCCAGCAGTGATGCGGGGGGCTCCTACGAGCAGTACTTC. Amino acid sequence: CASSDAGGSYEQYF. This chain links TRBV25-1 with TRBJ2-7; 8 positions agree with TRBD2. This CDR3 has 14 residues. CDR1 and CDR2 from the germline V gene are MGHDK and SYGVNS. Trimming cost V 3 bases and J 0 bases; bases outside gene matches: 1.

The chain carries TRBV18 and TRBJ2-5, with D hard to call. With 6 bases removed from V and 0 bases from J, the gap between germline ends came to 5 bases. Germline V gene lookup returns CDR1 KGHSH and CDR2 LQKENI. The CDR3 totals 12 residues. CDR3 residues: CASSLYQETQYF. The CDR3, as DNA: TGTGCCAGCTCCCTGTACCAAGAGACCCAGTACTTC. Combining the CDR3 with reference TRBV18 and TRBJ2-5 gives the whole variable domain NAGVMQNPRHLVRRRGQEARLRCSPMKGHSHVYWYRQLPEEGLKFMVYLQKENIIDESGMPKERFSAEFPKEGPSILRIQQVVRGDSAAYFCASSLYQETQYFGPGTRLLVL.

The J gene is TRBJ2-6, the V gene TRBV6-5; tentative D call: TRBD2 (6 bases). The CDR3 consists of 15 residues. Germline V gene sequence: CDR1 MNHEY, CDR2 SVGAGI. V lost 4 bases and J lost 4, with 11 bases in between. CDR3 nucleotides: TGTGCCAGCAGTTCGAGGGGAGGAGGGGCCAACGTCCTGACTTTC. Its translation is CASSSRGGGANVLTF.

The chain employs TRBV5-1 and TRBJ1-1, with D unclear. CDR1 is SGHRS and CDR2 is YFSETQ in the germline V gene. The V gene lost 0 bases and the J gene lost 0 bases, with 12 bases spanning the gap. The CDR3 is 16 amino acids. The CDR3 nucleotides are TGCGCCAGCAGCTTGGCCACGTCAACATTGAACACTGAAGCTTTCTTT. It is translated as CASSLATSTLNTEAFF.

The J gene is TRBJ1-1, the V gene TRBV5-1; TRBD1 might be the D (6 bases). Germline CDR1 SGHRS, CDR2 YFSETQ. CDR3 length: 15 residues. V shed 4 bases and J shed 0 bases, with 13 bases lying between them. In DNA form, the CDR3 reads TGCGCCAGCAGCCCCCTGGACAGCATGAACACTGAAGCTTTCTTT. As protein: CASSPLDSMNTEAFF. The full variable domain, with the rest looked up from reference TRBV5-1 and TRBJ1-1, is KAGVTQTPRYLIKTRGQQVTLSCSPISGHRSVSWYQQTPGQGLQFLFEYFSETQRNKGNFPGRFSGRQFSNSRSEMNVSTLELGDSALYLCASSPLDSMNTEAFFGQGTRLTVV.

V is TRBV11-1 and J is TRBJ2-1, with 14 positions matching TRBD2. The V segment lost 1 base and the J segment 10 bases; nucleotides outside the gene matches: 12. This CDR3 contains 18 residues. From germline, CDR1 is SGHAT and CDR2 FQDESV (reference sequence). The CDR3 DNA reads TGTGCCAGCAGCTTAGAGGCTATGGGACTAGCGGGAGAGGGGGAGCAGTTCTTC. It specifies CASSLEAMGLAGEGEQFF.

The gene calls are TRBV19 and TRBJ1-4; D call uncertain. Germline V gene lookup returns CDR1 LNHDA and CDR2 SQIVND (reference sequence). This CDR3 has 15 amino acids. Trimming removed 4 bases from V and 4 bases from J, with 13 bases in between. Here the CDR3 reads CASSSPRGNNEKLFF. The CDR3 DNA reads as TGTGCCAGTAGTAGCCCCAGAGGGAATAATGAAAAACTGTTTTTT.

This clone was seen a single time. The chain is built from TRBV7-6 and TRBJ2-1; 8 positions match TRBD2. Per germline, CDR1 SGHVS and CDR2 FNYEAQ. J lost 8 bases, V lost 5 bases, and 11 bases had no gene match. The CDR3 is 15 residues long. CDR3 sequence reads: CASSSQTSALDEQFF. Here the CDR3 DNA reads TGTGCCAGCAGCAGCCAGACTAGCGCCCTGGATGAGCAGTTCTTC. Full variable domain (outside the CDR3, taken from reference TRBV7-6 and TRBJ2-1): GAGVSQSPRYKVTKRGQDVALRCDPISGHVSLYWYRQALGQGPEFLTYFNYEAQQDKSGLPNDRFSAERPEGSISTLTIQRTEQRDSAMYRCASSSQTSALDEQFFGPGTRLTVL.

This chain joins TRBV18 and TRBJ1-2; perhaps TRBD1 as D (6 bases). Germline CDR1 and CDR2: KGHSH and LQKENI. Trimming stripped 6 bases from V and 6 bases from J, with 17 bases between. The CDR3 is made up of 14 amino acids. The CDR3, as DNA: TGTGCCAGCTCCATCGGGACATGGGCCAATGGCTACACCTTC. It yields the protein CASSIGTWANGYTF.

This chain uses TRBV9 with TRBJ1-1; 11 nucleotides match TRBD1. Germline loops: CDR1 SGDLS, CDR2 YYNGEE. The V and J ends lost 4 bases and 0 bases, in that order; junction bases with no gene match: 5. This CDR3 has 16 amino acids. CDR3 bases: TGTGCCAGCAGCAGGACAGGGGGCTCCATGAACACTGAAGCTTTCTTT. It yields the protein CASSRTGGSMNTEAFF.

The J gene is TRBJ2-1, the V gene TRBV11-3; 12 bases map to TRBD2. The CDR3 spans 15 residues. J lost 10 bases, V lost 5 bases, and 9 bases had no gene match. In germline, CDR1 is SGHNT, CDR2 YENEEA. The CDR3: CASSHLAGGRLEQFF. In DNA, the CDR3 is TGTGCCAGCAGCCACCTAGCGGGAGGGAGGTTGGAGCAGTTCTTC.

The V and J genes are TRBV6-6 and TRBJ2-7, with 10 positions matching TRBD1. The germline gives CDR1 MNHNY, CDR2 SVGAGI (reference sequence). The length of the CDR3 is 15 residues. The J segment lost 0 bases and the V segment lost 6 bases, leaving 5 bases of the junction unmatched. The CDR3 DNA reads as TGTGCCAGCAGGCCGGGACAGGGGAACTCCTACGAGCAGTACTTC. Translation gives CASRPGQGNSYEQYF.

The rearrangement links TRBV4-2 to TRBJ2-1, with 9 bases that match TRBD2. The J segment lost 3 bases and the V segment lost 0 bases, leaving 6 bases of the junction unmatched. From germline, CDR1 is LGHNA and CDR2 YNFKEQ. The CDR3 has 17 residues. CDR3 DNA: TGTGCCAGCAGCCAAGATCCTGGTAGCGGGAGCTACAATGAGCAGTTCTTC. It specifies CASSQDPGSGSYNEQFF.

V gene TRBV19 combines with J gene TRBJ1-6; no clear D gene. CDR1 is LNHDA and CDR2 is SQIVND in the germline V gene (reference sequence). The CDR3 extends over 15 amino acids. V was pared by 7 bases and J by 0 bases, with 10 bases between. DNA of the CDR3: TGTGCCAGTATGTCTGCGAGCTCCTATAATTCACCCCTCCACTTT. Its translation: CASMSASSYNSPLHF.

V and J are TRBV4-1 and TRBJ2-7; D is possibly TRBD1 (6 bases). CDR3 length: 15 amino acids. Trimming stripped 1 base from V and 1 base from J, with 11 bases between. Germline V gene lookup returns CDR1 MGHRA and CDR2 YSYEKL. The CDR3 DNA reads TGCGCCAGCAGCCAAGGTCACGGACAGTCCTACGAGCAGTACTTC. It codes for CASSQGHGQSYEQYF.

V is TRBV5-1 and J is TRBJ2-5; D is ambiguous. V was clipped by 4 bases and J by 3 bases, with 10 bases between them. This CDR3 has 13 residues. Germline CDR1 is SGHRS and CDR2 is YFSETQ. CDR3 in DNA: TGCGCCAGCAGCCTGATAGCCAAAGAGACCCAGTACTTC. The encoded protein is CASSLIAKETQYF. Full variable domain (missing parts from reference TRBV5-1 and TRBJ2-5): KAGVTQTPRYLIKTRGQQVTLSCSPISGHRSVSWYQQTPGQGLQFLFEYFSETQRNKGNFPGRFSGRQFSNSRSEMNVSTLELGDSALYLCASSLIAKETQYFGPGTRLLVL.